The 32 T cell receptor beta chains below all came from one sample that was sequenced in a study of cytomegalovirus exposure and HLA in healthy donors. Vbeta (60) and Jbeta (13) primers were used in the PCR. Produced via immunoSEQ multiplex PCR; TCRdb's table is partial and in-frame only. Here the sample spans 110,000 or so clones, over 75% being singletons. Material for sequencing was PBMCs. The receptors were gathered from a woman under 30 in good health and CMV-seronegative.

Here the CDR3 DNA reads TGTGCCAGCAGCTTAGTGGGCAGGGGCACAGATACGCAGTATTTT. Translated, it gives CASSLVGRGTDTQYF. V usage is TRBV7-2 and J usage is TRBJ2-3, with a tentative D call TRBD1 (5 bases). Germline V gene sequence: CDR1 SGHTA, CDR2 FQGNSA. V lost 1 base and J 1 base, leaving 9 bases between the germline ends. The CDR3 consists of 15 residues.

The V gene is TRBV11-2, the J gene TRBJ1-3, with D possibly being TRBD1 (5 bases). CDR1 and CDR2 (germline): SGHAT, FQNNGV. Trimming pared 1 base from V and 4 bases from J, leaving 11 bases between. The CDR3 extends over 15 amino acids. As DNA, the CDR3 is TGTGCCAGCAGCTTAGCGGCCCACAGGGGAAACACCATATATTTT. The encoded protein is CASSLAAHRGNTIYF.

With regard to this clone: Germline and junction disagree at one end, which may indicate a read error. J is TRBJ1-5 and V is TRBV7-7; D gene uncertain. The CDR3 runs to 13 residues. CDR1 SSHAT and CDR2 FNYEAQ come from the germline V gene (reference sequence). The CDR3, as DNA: TGTGCTAGCAGCTTCGGGTTGGATCAGCCCCAGCATTTT. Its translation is CASSFGLDQPQHF.

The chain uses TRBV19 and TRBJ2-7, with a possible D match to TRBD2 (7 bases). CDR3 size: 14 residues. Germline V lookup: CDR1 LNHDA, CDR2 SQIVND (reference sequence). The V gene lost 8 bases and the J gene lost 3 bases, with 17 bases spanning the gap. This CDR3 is CASGRGGINYEQYF. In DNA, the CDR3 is TGTGCCAGTGGGAGGGGGGGAATTAACTACGAGCAGTACTTC.

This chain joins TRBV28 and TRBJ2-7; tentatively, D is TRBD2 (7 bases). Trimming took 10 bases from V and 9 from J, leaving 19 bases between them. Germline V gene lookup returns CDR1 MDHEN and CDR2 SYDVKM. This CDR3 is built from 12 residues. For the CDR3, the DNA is TGTGCCATCTCGGGGGGCAAAGGGGCGCAGTACTTC. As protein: CAISGGKGAQYF.

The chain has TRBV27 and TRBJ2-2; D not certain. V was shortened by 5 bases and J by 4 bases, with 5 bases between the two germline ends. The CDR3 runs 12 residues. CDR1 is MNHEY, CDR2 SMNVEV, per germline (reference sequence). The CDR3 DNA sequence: TGTGCCAGCAGTCCAATCACCGGGGAGCTGTTTTTT. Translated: CASSPITGELFF.

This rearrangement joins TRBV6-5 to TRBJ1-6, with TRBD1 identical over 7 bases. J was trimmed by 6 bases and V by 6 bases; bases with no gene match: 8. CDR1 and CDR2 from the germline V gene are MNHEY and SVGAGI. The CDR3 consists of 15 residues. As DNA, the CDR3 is TGTGCCAGCAGCCTAAGACAGGGAGGTAATTCACCCCTCCACTTT. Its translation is CASSLRQGGNSPLHF.

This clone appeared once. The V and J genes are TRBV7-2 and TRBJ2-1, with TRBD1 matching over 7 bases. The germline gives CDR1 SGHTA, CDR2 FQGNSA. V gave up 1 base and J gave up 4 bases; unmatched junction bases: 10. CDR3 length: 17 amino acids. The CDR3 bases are TGTGCCAGCAGCTTAGGACCTAGTCCGGGACAGTACAATGAGCAGTTCTTC. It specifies CASSLGPSPGQYNEQFF. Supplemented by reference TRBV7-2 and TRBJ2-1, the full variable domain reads GAGVSQSPSNKVTEKGKDVELRCDPISGHTALYWYRQSLGQGLEFLIYFQGNSAPDKSGLPSDRFSAERTGGSVSTLTIQRTQQEDSAVYLCASSLGPSPGQYNEQFFGPGTRLTVL.

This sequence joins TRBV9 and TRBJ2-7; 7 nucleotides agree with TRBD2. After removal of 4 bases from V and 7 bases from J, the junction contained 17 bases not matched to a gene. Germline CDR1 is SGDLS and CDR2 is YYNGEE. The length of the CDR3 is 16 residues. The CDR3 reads CASSPTQGAGAQEQYF. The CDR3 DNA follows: TGTGCCAGCAGCCCGACTCAAGGGGCGGGAGCCCAAGAGCAGTACTTC.

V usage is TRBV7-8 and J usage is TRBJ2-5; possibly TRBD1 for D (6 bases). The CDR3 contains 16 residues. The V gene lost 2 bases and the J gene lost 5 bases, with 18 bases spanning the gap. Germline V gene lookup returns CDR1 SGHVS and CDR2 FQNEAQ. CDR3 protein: CASSLTRTALEETQYF. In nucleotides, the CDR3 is TGTGCCAGCAGCTTAACCCGGACAGCCCTGGAGGAGACCCAGTACTTC. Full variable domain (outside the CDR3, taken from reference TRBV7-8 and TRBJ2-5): GAGVSQSPRYKVAKRGQDVALRCDPISGHVSLFWYQQALGQGPEFLTYFQNEAQLDKSGLPSDRFFAERPEGSVSTLKIQRTQQEDSAVYLCASSLTRTALEETQYFGPGTRLLVL.

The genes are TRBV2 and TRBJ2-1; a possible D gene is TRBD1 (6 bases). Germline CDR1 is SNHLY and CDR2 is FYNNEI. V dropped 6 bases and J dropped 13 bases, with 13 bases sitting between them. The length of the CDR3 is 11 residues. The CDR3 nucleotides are TGTGCCAGCAGCTCACACAGGGCTCAGTTCTTC. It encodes CASSSHRAQFF.

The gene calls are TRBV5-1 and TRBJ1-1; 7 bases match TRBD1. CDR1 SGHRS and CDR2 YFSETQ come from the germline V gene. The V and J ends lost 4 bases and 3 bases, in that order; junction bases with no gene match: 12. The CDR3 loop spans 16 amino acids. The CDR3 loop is CASSRATGSSDTEAFF. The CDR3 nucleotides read TGCGCCAGCAGCAGAGCGACAGGGTCCTCGGACACTGAAGCTTTCTTT. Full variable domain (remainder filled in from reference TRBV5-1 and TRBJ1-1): KAGVTQTPRYLIKTRGQQVTLSCSPISGHRSVSWYQQTPGQGLQFLFEYFSETQRNKGNFPGRFSGRQFSNSRSEMNVSTLELGDSALYLCASSRATGSSDTEAFFGQGTRLTVV.

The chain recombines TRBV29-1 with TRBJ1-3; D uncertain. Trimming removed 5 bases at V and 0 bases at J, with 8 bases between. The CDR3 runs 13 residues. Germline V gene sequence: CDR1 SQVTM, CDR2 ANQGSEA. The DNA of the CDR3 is TGCAGCGTTTCCCAGGACTCTGGAAACACCATATATTTT. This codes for CSVSQDSGNTIYF. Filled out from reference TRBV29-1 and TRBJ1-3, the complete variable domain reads SAVISQKPSRDICQRGTSLTIQCQVDSQVTMMFWYRQQPGQSLTLIATANQGSEATYESGFVIDKFPISRPNLTFSTLTVSNMSPEDSSIYLCSVSQDSGNTIYFGEGSWLTVV.

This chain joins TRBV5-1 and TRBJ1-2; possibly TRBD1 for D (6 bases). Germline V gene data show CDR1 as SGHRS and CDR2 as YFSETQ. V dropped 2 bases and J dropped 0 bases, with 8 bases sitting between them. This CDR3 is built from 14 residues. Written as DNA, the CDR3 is TGCGCCAGCAGCTTAGAGGGGGCTAACTATGGCTACACCTTC. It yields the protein CASSLEGANYGYTF. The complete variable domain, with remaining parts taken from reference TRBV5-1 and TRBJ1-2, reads KAGVTQTPRYLIKTRGQQVTLSCSPISGHRSVSWYQQTPGQGLQFLFEYFSETQRNKGNFPGRFSGRQFSNSRSEMNVSTLELGDSALYLCASSLEGANYGYTFGSGTRLTVV.

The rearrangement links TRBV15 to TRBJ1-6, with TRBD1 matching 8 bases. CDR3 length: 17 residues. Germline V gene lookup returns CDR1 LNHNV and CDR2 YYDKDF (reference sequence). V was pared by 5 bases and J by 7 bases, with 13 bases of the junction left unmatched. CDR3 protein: CATSGLWTGIENSPLHF. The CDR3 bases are TGTGCCACCAGCGGCCTGTGGACAGGGATTGAGAATTCACCCCTCCACTTT.

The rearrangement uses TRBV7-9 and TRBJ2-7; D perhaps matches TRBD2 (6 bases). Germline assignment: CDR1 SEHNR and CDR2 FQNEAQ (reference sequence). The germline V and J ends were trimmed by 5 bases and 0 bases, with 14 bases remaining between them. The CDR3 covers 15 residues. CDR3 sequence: CASSVTGGASYEQYF. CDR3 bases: TGTGCCAGCAGCGTAACAGGAGGGGCCTCCTACGAGCAGTACTTC.

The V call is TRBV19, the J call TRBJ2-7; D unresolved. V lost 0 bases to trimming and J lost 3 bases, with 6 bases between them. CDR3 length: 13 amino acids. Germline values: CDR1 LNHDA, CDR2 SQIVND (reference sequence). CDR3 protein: CASSIDLSYEQYF. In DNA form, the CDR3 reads TGTGCCAGTAGTATAGACCTTAGCTACGAGCAGTACTTC. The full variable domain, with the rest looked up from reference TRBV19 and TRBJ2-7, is DGGITQSPKYLFRKEGQNVTLSCEQNLNHDAMYWYRQDPGQGLRLIYYSQIVNDFQKGDIAEGYSVSREKKESFPLTVTSAQKNPTAFYLCASSIDLSYEQYFGPGTRLTVT.

The CDR3 reads CASSPSGGGSTDTQYF. The CDR3 DNA reads TGTGCCAGCAGTCCCTCGGGCGGGGGGAGCACAGATACGCAGTATTTT. This chain links TRBV27 with TRBJ2-3, with TRBD2 matching over 8 bases. This CDR3 has 16 amino acids. Trimming cost V 5 bases and J 0 bases; bases outside gene matches: 7. Per the germline V gene, CDR1 is MNHEY and CDR2 is SMNVEV (reference sequence).

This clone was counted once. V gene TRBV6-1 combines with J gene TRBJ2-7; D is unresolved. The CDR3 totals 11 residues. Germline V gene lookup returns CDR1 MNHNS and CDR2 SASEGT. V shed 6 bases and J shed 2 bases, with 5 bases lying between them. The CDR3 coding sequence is TGTGCCAGCAGATCTACCTACGAGCAGTACTTC. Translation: CASRSTYEQYF.

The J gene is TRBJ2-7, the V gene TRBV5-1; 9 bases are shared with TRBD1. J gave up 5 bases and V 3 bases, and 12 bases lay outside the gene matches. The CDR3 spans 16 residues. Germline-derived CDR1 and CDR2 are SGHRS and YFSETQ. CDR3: CASSSPTGTGSHEQYF. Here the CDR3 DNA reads TGCGCCAGCAGCTCCCCCACCGGGACAGGGAGCCACGAGCAGTACTTC. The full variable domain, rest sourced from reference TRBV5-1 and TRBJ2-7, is KAGVTQTPRYLIKTRGQQVTLSCSPISGHRSVSWYQQTPGQGLQFLFEYFSETQRNKGNFPGRFSGRQFSNSRSEMNVSTLELGDSALYLCASSSPTGTGSHEQYFGPGTRLTVT.

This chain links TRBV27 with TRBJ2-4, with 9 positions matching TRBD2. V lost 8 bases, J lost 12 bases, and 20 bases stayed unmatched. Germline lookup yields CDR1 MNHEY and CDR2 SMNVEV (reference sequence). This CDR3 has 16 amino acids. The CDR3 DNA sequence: TGTGCCAGCTCGCCTGGAGCGCGGGGGGGCATATACAGTCAGTACTTC. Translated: CASSPGARGGIYSQYF.

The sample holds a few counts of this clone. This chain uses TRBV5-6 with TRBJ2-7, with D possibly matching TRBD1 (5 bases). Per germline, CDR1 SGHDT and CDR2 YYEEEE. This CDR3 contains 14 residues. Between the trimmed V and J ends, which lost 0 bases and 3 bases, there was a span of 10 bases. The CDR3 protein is CASSLAWTHYEQYF. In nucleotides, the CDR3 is TGTGCCAGCAGCTTGGCCTGGACACACTACGAGCAGTACTTC.

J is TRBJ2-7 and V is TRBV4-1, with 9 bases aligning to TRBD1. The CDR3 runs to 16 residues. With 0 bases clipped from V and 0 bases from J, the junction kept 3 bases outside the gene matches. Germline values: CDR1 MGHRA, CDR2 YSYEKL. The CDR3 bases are TGCGCCAGCAGCCAAGATTGGACAGGGGTCTCCTACGAGCAGTACTTC. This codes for CASSQDWTGVSYEQYF.

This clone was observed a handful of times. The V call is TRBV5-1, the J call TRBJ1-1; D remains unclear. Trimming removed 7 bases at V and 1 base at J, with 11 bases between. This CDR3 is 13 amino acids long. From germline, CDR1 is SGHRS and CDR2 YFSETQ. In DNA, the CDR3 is TGCGCCAGCGGAGATCAAGAGAACACTGAAGCTTTCTTT. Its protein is CASGDQENTEAFF. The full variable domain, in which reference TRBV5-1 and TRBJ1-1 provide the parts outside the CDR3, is KAGVTQTPRYLIKTRGQQVTLSCSPISGHRSVSWYQQTPGQGLQFLFEYFSETQRNKGNFPGRFSGRQFSNSRSEMNVSTLELGDSALYLCASGDQENTEAFFGQGTRLTVV.

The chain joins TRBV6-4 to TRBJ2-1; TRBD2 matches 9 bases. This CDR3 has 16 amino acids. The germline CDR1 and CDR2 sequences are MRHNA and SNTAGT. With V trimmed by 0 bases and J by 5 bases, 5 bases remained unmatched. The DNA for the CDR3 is TGTGCCAGCAGTGACTCGCAGCGGGGGGACAACAATGAGCAGTTCTTC. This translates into CASSDSQRGDNNEQFF.

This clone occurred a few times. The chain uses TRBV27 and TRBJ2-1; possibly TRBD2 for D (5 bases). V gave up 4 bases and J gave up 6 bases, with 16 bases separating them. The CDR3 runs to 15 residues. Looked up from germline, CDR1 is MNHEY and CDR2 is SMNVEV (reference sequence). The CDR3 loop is CASSSPGELGNEQFF. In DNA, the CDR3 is TGTGCCAGCAGTTCCCCTGGGGAGCTGGGCAATGAGCAGTTCTTC.

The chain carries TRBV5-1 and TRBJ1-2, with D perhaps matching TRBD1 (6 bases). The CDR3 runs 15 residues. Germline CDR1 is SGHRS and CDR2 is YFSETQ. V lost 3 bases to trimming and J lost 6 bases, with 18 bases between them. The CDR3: CASSSRTVGADGYTF. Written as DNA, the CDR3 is TGCGCCAGCAGCTCCCGGACAGTGGGTGCGGATGGCTACACCTTC.

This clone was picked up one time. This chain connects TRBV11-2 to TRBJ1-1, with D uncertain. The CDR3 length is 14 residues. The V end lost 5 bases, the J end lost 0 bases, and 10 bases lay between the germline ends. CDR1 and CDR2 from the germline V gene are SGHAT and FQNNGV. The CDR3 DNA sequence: TGTGCCAGCAGCACATATCAGGTGAACACTGAAGCTTTCTTT. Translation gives CASSTYQVNTEAFF.

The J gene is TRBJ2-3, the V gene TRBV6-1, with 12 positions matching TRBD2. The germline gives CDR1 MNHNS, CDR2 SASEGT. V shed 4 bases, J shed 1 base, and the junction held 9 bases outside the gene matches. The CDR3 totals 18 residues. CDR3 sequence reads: CASSAQLAGGRRTDTQYF. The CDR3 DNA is TGTGCCAGCAGTGCCCAACTAGCGGGAGGACGTCGCACAGATACGCAGTATTTT.

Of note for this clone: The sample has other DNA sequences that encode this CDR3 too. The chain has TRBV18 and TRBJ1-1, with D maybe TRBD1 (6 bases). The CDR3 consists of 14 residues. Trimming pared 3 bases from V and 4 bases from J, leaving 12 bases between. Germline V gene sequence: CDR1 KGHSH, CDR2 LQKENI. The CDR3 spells CASSPTGVGTEAFF. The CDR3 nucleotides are TGTGCCAGCTCACCGACAGGAGTAGGCACTGAAGCTTTCTTT.

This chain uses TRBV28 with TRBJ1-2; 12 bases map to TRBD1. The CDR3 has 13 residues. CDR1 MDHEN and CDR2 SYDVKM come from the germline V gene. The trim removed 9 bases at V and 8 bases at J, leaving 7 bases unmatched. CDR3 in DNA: TGTGCCAGTTGGGACAGGGGGCTTTACGGCTACACCTTC. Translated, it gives CASWDRGLYGYTF.

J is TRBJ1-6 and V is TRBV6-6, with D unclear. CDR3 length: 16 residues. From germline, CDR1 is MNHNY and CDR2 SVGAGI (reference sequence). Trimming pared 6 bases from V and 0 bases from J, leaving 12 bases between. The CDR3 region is CASRPHLSSYNSPLHF. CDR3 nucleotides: TGTGCCAGCAGACCCCACTTGAGCTCCTATAATTCACCCCTCCACTTT.